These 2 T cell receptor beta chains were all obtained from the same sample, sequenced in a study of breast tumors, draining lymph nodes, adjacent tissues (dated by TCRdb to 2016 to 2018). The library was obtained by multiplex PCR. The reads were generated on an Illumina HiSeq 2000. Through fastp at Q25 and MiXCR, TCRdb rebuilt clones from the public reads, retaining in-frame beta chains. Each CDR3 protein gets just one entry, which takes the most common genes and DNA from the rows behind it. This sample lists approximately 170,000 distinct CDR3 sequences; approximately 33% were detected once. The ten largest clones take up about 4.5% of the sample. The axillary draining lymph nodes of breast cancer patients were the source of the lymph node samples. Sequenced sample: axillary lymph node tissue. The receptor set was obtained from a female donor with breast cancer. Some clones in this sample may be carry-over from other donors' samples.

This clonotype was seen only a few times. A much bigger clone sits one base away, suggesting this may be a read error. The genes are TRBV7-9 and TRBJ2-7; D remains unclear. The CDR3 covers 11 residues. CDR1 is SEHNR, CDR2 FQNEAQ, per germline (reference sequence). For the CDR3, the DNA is TGTTCCAGCACCCCGGACTACGAGCAGTACTTC. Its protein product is CSSTPDYEQYF. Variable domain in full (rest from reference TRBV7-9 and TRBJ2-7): DTGVSQNPRHKITKRGQNVTFRCDPISEHNRLYWYRQTLGQGPEFLTYFQNEAQLEKSRLLSDRFSAERPKGSFSTLEIQRTEQGDSAMYLCSSTPDYEQYFGPGTRLTVT.

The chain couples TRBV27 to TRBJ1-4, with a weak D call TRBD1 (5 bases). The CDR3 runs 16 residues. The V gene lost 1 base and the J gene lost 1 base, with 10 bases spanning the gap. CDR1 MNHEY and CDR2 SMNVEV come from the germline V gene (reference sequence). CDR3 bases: TGTGCCAGCAGTTTATTATTTGGGGGAACTAATGAAAAACTGTTTTTT. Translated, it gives CASSLLFGGTNEKLFF.